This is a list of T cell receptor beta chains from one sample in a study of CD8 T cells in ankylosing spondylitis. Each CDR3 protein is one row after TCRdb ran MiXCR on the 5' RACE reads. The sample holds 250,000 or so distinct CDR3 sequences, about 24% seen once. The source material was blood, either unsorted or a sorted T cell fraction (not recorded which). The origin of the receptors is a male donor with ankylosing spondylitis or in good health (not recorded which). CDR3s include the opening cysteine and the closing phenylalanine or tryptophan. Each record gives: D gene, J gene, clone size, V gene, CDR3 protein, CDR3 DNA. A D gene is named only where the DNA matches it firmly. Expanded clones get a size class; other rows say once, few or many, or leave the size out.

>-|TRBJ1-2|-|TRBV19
CASSMRWVPGAYGYTF
TGTGCCAGTAGTATGCGTTGGGTGCCTGGGGCCTATGGCTACACCTTC
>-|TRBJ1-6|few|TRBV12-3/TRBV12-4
CASSDSNNSPLHF
TGTGCCAGCAGCGACAGCAATAATTCACCCCTCCACTTT
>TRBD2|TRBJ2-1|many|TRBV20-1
CSAPGRVNEQFF
TGCAGTGCTCCGGGGAGGGTCAATGAGCAGTTCTTC
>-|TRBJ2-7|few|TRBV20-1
CSARASIGGKVSSYEQYF
TGCAGTGCTAGAGCATCCATCGGGGGCAAGGTATCCTCCTACGAGCAGTACTTC
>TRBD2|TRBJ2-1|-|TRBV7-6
CASSISGGAVNEQFF
TGTGCCAGCAGCATTAGCGGGGGGGCAGTAAATGAGCAGTTCTTC
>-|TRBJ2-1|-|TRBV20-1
CSAYRSNEQFF
TGCAGTGCTTACCGATCCAATGAGCAGTTCTTC
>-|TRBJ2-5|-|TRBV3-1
CASSTPGTQQETQYF
TGTGCCAGCAGCACACCCGGGACACAACAAGAGACCCAGTACTTC
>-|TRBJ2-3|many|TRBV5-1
CASSSSGRTDTQYF
TGCGCCAGCAGCTCTTCCGGTCGCACAGATACGCAGTATTTT
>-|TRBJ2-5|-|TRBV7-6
CASSLNRVKTQYF
TGTGCCAGCAGCTTGAACAGGGTGAAGACCCAGTACTTC
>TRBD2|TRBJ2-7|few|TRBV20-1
CSARDSHRLAGGDEQYF
TGCAGTGCTAGAGACTCCCACCGACTAGCGGGGGGGGACGAGCAGTACTTC
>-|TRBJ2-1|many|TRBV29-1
CSGRTLYNEQFF
TGCAGCGGGCGGACCCTGTACAATGAGCAGTTCTTC
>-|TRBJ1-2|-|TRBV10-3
CAISDGQLGYTF
TGTGCCATCAGTGATGGACAGCTTGGCTACACCTTC
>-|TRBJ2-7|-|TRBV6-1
CASSERLQGFRYEQYF
TGTGCCAGCAGTGAACGGCTCCAGGGGTTTAGGTACGAGCAGTACTTC
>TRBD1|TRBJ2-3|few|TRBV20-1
CSASPMHRGSDTQYF
TGCAGTGCTAGCCCCATGCACAGGGGGTCGGATACGCAGTATTTT
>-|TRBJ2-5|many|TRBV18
CASSPDSQETQYF
TGTGCCAGCTCACCGGACAGCCAAGAGACCCAGTACTTC
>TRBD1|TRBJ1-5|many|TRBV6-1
CASRAGTGESNQPQHF
TGTGCCAGCAGGGCCGGGACAGGGGAAAGCAATCAGCCCCAGCATTTT
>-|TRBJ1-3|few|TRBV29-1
CSVETAGNTIYF
TGCAGCGTCGAAACGGCTGGAAACACCATATATTTT
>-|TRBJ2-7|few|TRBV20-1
CSARDGTTVGQYF
TGCAGTGCTAGAGATGGGACAACGGTCGGGCAGTACTTC
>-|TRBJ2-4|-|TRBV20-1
CSARGGARNIQYF
TGCAGTGCTCGTGGGGGGGCCAGAAACATTCAGTACTTC
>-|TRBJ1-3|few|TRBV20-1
CSARAPDSISGNTIYF
TGCAGTGCTAGAGCCCCGGACAGTATCTCTGGAAACACCATATATTTT
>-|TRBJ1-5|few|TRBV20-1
CSAKGPQPQHF
TGCAGTGCTAAGGGTCCCCAGCCCCAGCATTTT
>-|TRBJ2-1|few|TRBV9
CASSAQHNNEQFF
TGTGCCAGCAGTGCCCAACATAACAATGAGCAGTTCTTC
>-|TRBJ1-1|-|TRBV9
CASSVLPSNTEAFF
TGTGCCAGCAGCGTCTTACCATCCAACACTGAAGCTTTCTTT
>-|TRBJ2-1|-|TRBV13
CASSLEFMYNEQFF
TGTGCCAGCAGCTTAGAATTCATGTACAATGAGCAGTTCTTC
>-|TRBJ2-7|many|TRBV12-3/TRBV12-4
CASRSGPYSYEQYF
TGTGCCAGCAGGAGCGGGCCATATTCCTACGAGCAGTACTTC
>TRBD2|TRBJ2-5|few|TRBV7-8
CASSHSGGAQETQYF
TGTGCCAGCAGCCACAGCGGGGGGGCCCAGGAGACCCAGTACTTC